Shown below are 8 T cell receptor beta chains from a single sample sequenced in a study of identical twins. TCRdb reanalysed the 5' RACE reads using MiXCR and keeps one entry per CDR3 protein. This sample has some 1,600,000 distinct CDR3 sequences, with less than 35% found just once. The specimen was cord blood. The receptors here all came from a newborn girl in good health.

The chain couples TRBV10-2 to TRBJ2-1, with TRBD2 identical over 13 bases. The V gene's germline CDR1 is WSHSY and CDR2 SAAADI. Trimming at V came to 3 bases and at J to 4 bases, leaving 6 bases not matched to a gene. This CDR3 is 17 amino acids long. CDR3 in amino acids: CASSDPLLAGGYNEQFF. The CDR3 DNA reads TGCGCCAGCAGTGACCCCCTACTAGCGGGGGGGTACAATGAGCAGTTCTTC.

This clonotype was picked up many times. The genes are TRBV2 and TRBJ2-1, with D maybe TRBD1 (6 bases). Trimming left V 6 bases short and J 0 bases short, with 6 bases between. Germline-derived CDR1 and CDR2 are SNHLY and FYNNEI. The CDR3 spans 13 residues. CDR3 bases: TGTGCCAGCAGGGACAGCTCCTACAATGAGCAGTTCTTC. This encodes CASRDSSYNEQFF.

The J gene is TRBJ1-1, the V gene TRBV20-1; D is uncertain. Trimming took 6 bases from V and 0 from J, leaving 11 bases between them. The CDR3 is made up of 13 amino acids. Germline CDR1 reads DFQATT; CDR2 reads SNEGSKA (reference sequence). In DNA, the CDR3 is TGCAGTGCCGAACCGTTCCTGAACACTGAAGCTTTCTTT. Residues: CSAEPFLNTEAFF.

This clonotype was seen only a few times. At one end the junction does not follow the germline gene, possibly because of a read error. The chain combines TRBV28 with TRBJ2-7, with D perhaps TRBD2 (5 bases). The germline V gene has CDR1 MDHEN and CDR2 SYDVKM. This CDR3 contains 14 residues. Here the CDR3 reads CARSLRPAVYEQYF. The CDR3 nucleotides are TGTGCCAGAAGTTTAAGGCCAGCGGTCTACGAGCAGTACTTC.

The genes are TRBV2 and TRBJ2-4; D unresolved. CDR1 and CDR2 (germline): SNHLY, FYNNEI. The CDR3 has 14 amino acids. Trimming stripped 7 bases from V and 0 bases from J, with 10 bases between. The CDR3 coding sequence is TGTGCCAGCACGCCGTCAATAGCCAAAAACATTCAGTACTTC. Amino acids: CASTPSIAKNIQYF.

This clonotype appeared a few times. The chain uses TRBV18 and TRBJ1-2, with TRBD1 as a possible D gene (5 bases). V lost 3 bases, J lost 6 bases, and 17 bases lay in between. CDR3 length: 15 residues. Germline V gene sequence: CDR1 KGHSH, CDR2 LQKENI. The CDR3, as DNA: TGTGCCAGCTCACCCCTTGTAGGGGAGATGGATGGCTACACCTTC. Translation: CASSPLVGEMDGYTF.

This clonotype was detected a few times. CDR3 in amino acids: CATSDWGTSGFPSTDTQYF. CDR3 bases: TGTGCCACCAGTGATTGGGGGACTAGCGGGTTTCCTAGCACAGATACGCAGTATTTT. The chain combines TRBV24-1 with TRBJ2-3, with 12 bases lining up with TRBD2. The CDR3 runs to 19 residues. From germline, CDR1 is KGHDR and CDR2 SFDVKD. The V and J ends lost 2 bases and 0 bases, in that order; junction bases with no gene match: 8.

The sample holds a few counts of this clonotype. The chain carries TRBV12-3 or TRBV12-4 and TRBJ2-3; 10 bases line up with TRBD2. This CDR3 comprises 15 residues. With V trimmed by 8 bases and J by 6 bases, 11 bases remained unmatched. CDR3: CASSPTSGPGDTQYF. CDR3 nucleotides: TGTGCCAGCTCCCCGACTAGCGGGCCCGGGGATACGCAGTATTTT.